The sequence of this T cell receptor beta chain was determined in a study of T cell responses to AZD1222 COVID-19 vaccine. Study results and limitations: Targets within unmutated variant regions were reportedly found for nearly half of spike-specific TCRs. Vaccine-associated CD4 TCRs spanned spike, dominant at 160-218 and 743-854. It should be noted that donors were predominantly white British and more often female, and clonal diversity was possibly underestimated. Without day 14 samples, only post-peak T cell repertoires were studied.

Libraries were prepared by immunoSEQ multiplex PCR; TCRdb keeps only in-frame clonotypes and omits some of them. The sample shows some 130,000 clones, 80% to 90% of them seen only once. Trimming took 6 bases from V and 2 from J, leaving 11 bases between them. CDR1 SNHLY and CDR2 FYNNEI come from the germline V gene. This CDR3 has 14 residues. To note about this clone: Its antigen is as yet unknown.

This chain connects TRBV2 to TRBJ1-5; no reliable D call. This clonotype was sampled from an adult in good health. The sample here was peripheral blood, taken on day 0 of MenACWY control vaccination. Written as DNA, the CDR3 is TGTGCCAGCAGAGCGGAAAGTGGCAATCAGCCCCAGCATTTT. Translation: CASRAESGNQPQHF. Filled out from reference TRBV2 and TRBJ1-5, the complete variable domain reads EPEVTQTPSHQVTQMGQEVILRCVPISNHLYFYWYRQILGQKVEFLVSFYNNEISEKSEIFDDQFSVERPDGSNFTLKIRSTKLEDSAMYFCASRAESGNQPQHFGDGTRLSIL.